This record concerns one T cell receptor beta chain sequence. This sample is part of a study of T cell responses to AZD1222 COVID-19 vaccine. V was pared by 1 base and J by 7 bases, with 13 bases between. This CDR3 has 15 residues. Germline V gene lookup returns CDR1 LGHDT and CDR2 YNNKEL (reference sequence). The table came from immunoSEQ multiplex PCR; TCRdb's copy has only in-frame clones and leaves some out. Of some 100,000 clones detected, more than 75% appear once; the ten largest clones hold about 3%. This specimen consisted of peripheral blood, obtained on day 0 of AZD1222 vaccination. The TCR comes from an adult in good health. J is TRBJ2-2 and V is TRBV3-1 (or the pseudogene TRBV3-2), with D perhaps TRBD2 (7 bases). CDR3 coding DNA: TGTGCCAGCAGCCAAGGTGGGGGGGCTGTCGGGGAGCTGTTTTTT. Translation gives CASSQGGGAVGELFF.